The next 27 T cell receptor beta chains were all read from a single sample in a study of cytomegalovirus exposure and HLA in healthy donors. Libraries were prepared by immunoSEQ multiplex PCR; TCRdb keeps only in-frame clonotypes and omits some of them. This table has some 240,000 clones, around 86% appearing once. The sequenced sample was PBMCs. Receptors were obtained from a woman between 18 and 29 years old in good health and CMV-seropositive.

Regarding this clone: Sequence at one end of the junction differs from germline and may be a read error. The J gene is TRBJ1-2, the V gene TRBV20-1; weak D call: TRBD1 (5 bases). The CDR3 contains 11 residues. Germline values: CDR1 DFQATT, CDR2 SNEGSKA (reference sequence). The CDR3 here is CNAMQGDGYTF. The CDR3 bases are TGCAATGCTATGCAGGGTGACGGCTACACCTTC.

This rearrangement joins TRBV4-2 to TRBJ2-5; 8 positions match TRBD1. Germline V gene data show CDR1 as LGHNA and CDR2 as YNFKEQ. The CDR3 sequence is 14 residues long. V was clipped by 1 base and J by 5 bases; unmatched bases: 3. The CDR3 protein is CASSQGQGKETQYF. CDR3 bases: TGTGCCAGCAGCCAAGGACAGGGGAAGGAGACCCAGTACTTC.

The genes are TRBV7-6 and TRBJ1-5, with a weak D call TRBD1 (5 bases). The germline CDR1 and CDR2 sequences are SGHVS and FNYEAQ. V shed 3 bases and J shed 0 bases, with 15 bases lying between them. There are 17 residues in the CDR3. Here the CDR3 reads CASSFGPDSYSNQPQHF. The CDR3 coding sequence is TGTGCCAGCAGCTTTGGTCCAGACAGCTATAGCAATCAGCCCCAGCATTTT. Using reference TRBV7-6 and TRBJ1-5 for the parts outside the CDR3, the full variable domain is GAGVSQSPRYKVTKRGQDVALRCDPISGHVSLYWYRQALGQGPEFLTYFNYEAQQDKSGLPNDRFSAERPEGSISTLTIQRTEQRDSAMYRCASSFGPDSYSNQPQHFGDGTRLSIL.

The chain is built from TRBV27 and TRBJ1-2; TRBD1 matches at 7 bases. The V gene end was trimmed by 6 bases and the J gene end by 0 bases; junction bases not matched to a gene: 10. The V gene's germline CDR1 is MNHEY and CDR2 SMNVEV (reference sequence). There are 16 residues in the CDR3. CDR3 sequence: CASRGQVTGANYGYTF. CDR3 coding DNA: TGTGCCAGCAGAGGACAGGTTACGGGGGCTAACTATGGCTACACCTTC.

The chain couples TRBV28 to TRBJ1-2; D perhaps matches TRBD1 (6 bases). Between the trimmed V and J ends, which lost 6 bases and 4 bases, there was a span of 18 bases. Germline V CDR1 and CDR2: MDHEN, SYDVKM. The CDR3 is 15 amino acids. CDR3 region: CASRRLQGAFYGYTF. The CDR3, as DNA: TGTGCCAGCAGAAGGCTACAGGGAGCGTTCTATGGCTACACCTTC.

This clone occurred once. This sequence joins TRBV11-2 and TRBJ2-2; D ambiguous. Germline CDR1 is SGHAT and CDR2 is FQNNGV. The V gene lost 0 bases and the J gene lost 6 bases, with 5 bases spanning the gap. The CDR3 extends over 13 amino acids. The CDR3 reads CASSLDPAGELFF. The CDR3, as DNA: TGTGCCAGCAGCTTAGATCCGGCCGGGGAGCTGTTTTTT.

Comments on this clone: The identical CDR3 is also encoded by other nucleotide sequences in the sample. The chain couples TRBV7-9 to TRBJ2-3, with a possible D match to TRBD2 (5 bases). CDR1 is SEHNR, CDR2 FQNEAQ, per germline (reference sequence). This CDR3 comprises 14 residues. V lost 1 base, J lost 6 bases, and 11 bases lay in between. Written as DNA, the CDR3 is TGTGCCAGCAGCTTAGGGCTAGCAGCCGATACGCAGTATTTT. Translated, it gives CASSLGLAADTQYF.

The V and J genes are TRBV19 and TRBJ1-3, with TRBD1 as a possible D gene (5 bases). Germline-derived CDR1 and CDR2 are LNHDA and SQIVND (reference sequence). The CDR3 runs 16 residues. Trimming shortened V by 5 bases and J by 0 bases, and 14 bases separated the two germline ends. For the CDR3, the DNA is TGTGCCAGTAGTTTGGGGCAGGCCAGCTCTGGAAACACCATATATTTT. Encoded protein: CASSLGQASSGNTIYF.

V gene TRBV27 combines with J gene TRBJ2-1, with D perhaps TRBD1 (5 bases). Trimming took off 2 bases at V and 0 bases at J, with 14 bases between the two ends. The germline V gene has CDR1 MNHEY and CDR2 SMNVEV (reference sequence). The CDR3 runs 17 residues. The DNA of the CDR3 is TGTGCCAGCAGTTTACTAGGACAAATCGGCTCCTACAATGAGCAGTTCTTC. This codes for CASSLLGQIGSYNEQFF.

The chain uses TRBV28 and TRBJ1-4, with D maybe TRBD1 (5 bases). CDR3 length: 15 residues. Germline CDR1 MDHEN, CDR2 SYDVKM. Trimming took off 5 bases at V and 2 bases at J, with 12 bases between the two ends. CDR3 nucleotide sequence: TGTGCCAGCAGTATCGTAGGGGTTACTAATGAAAAACTGTTTTTT. Amino acid sequence: CASSIVGVTNEKLFF.

The V call is TRBV4-1, the J call TRBJ2-5; D unclear. V was trimmed by 5 bases and J by 5 bases, leaving 12 bases between them. Per the germline V gene, CDR1 is MGHRA and CDR2 is YSYEKL. The CDR3 has 13 amino acids. The CDR3 region has the DNA TGCGCCAGCAGCGGAAGCGTCCGGGAGACCCAGTACTTC. This gives the protein CASSGSVRETQYF.

CDR3 in DNA: TGTGCCAGTAGTATCCTAGGTGGTGGGCAGGGTTTCTCCTACGAGCAGTACTTC. Amino acids: CASSILGGGQGFSYEQYF. The chain has TRBV19 and TRBJ2-7; maybe TRBD1 (5 bases). V shed 3 bases and J shed 0 bases, with 21 bases lying between them. Looked up from germline, CDR1 is LNHDA and CDR2 is SQIVND (reference sequence). The CDR3 sequence is 18 residues long.

The J gene is TRBJ2-1, the V gene TRBV5-4; D not resolved. V was clipped by 0 bases and J by 0 bases, with 10 bases between them. In germline, CDR1 is SGHNT, CDR2 YYREEE (reference sequence). The CDR3 runs 16 residues. The CDR3 bases are TGTGCCAGCAGCTTGGTTGGGCAGAGCTCCTACAATGAGCAGTTCTTC. Protein product: CASSLVGQSSYNEQFF.

The chain couples TRBV27 to TRBJ2-5, with 8 bases that match TRBD1. V gave up 5 bases and J gave up 4 bases; unmatched junction bases: 6. CDR3 size: 14 residues. The germline V gene encodes CDR1 MNHEY and CDR2 SMNVEV (reference sequence). The CDR3 DNA follows: TGTGCCAGCAGTGCGGACAGGGTGAGAGAGACCCAGTACTTC. Translated: CASSADRVRETQYF.

V gene TRBV14 combines with J gene TRBJ2-1, with 10 positions matching TRBD2. The CDR3 runs 16 residues. The germline CDR1 and CDR2 sequences are SGHDN and FVKESK. V was pared by 0 bases and J by 4 bases, with 3 bases of the junction left unmatched. CDR3 residues: CASSQEGLALYNEQFF. In nucleotides, the CDR3 is TGTGCCAGCAGCCAAGAGGGACTAGCGCTTTACAATGAGCAGTTCTTC.

This clone has only one observation. The V call is TRBV30, the J call TRBJ1-1, with D hard to call. Per the germline V gene, CDR1 is GTSNPN and CDR2 is SVGIG (reference sequence). The CDR3 has 12 residues. Trimming left V 5 bases short and J 1 base short, with 8 bases between. Written as DNA, the CDR3 is TGTGCCTGGGGAGTGGGGAACACTGAAGCTTTCTTT. It is translated as CAWGVGNTEAFF.

V gene TRBV6-6 combines with J gene TRBJ2-2, with 7 bases that match TRBD2. CDR3 length equals 12 residues. Looked up from germline, CDR1 is MNHNY and CDR2 is SVGAGI (reference sequence). Germline trimming cut 8 bases from V and 3 bases from J; bases unmatched to any gene: 0. CDR3 nucleotide sequence: TGTGCCAGCCTAGCGGACACCGGGGAGCTGTTTTTT. Translating it yields CASLADTGELFF.

The J gene is TRBJ2-2, the V gene TRBV27, with a tentative D call TRBD1 (5 bases). This CDR3 has 17 residues. Deletions cut 0 bases from V and 2 bases from J, with 13 bases between. The germline V gene encodes CDR1 MNHEY and CDR2 SMNVEV (reference sequence). The CDR3 nucleotides read TGTGCCAGCAGTTTATCGATCCGACAGCTTAACACCGGGGAGCTGTTTTTT. Translating it yields CASSLSIRQLNTGELFF.

About this clone: The sample has other DNA sequences that encode this CDR3 too. The rearrangement joins TRBV2 to TRBJ1-4; D is ambiguous. V was pared by 3 bases and J by 0 bases, with 5 bases between. Germline-derived CDR1 and CDR2 are SNHLY and FYNNEI. This CDR3 comprises 14 residues. The CDR3 DNA reads TGTGCCAGCAGTGACTCTGCAACTAATGAAAAACTGTTTTTT. Protein sequence: CASSDSATNEKLFF.

The rearrangement joins TRBV7-8 to TRBJ2-3; maybe TRBD2 (5 bases). Germline CDR1 is SGHVS and CDR2 is FQNEAQ. The V end was cut by 1 base, the J end by 4 bases, with 12 bases between. The CDR3 is made up of 15 amino acids. The CDR3 coding sequence is TGTGCCAGCAGCTTAGGCGACTACCTTCCAGATACGCAGTATTTT. Its protein is CASSLGDYLPDTQYF.

V and J are TRBV6-1 and TRBJ2-7; TRBD1 matches 11 bases. The CDR3 loop spans 14 amino acids. V was clipped by 7 bases and J by 4 bases; unmatched bases: 6. Germline-derived CDR1 and CDR2 are MNHNS and SASEGT. CDR3 coding DNA: TGTGCCAGCATCAAAGGACAGGGGGCTTACGAGCAGTACTTC. Its translation is CASIKGQGAYEQYF.

The table lists this clone with a few counts. This chain links TRBV2 with TRBJ2-3; 7 bases are shared with TRBD2. From germline, CDR1 is SNHLY and CDR2 FYNNEI. V gave up 3 bases and J gave up 2 bases; unmatched junction bases: 5. The CDR3 covers 15 residues. The CDR3 DNA reads as TGTGCCAGCAGTGAGGGCGGGAGCCTCACAGATACGCAGTATTTT. This sequence encodes CASSEGGSLTDTQYF.

This sequence joins TRBV28 and TRBJ1-5; D might be TRBD1 (5 bases). Germline values: CDR1 MDHEN, CDR2 SYDVKM. The CDR3 runs 14 residues. The germline V and J ends were trimmed by 1 base and 6 bases, with 10 bases remaining between them. CDR3 region: CASSLSGEGQPQHF. The CDR3 DNA reads as TGTGCCAGCAGTTTATCGGGGGAGGGTCAGCCCCAGCATTTT.

V is TRBV2 and J is TRBJ1-1; tentative D call: TRBD1 (5 bases). V shed 6 bases and J shed 3 bases, with 17 bases lying between them. The CDR3 is 15 amino acids. The germline V gene has CDR1 SNHLY and CDR2 FYNNEI. CDR3 region: CASRGGGSRYTEAFF. The CDR3 DNA reads as TGTGCCAGCAGGGGTGGGGGGAGTAGGTACACTGAAGCTTTCTTT.

J is TRBJ2-7 and V is TRBV5-6, with D possibly being TRBD2 (6 bases). V shed 4 bases and J shed 5 bases, with 22 bases lying between them. The CDR3 loop spans 16 amino acids. Germline V gene data show CDR1 as SGHDT and CDR2 as YYEEEE. CDR3 DNA: TGTGCCAGCAGCCAGGAGGGCCTTCGGACCCCCCACGAGCAGTACTTC. Translation: CASSQEGLRTPHEQYF.

This clone came up a few times. The chain links TRBV30 to TRBJ2-7; D ambiguous. The V gene's germline CDR1 is GTSNPN and CDR2 SVGIG (reference sequence). V was clipped by 1 base and J by 0 bases, with 10 bases between them. This CDR3 is 14 amino acids long. CDR3 in amino acids: CAWSGIASSYEQYF. The CDR3 DNA reads TGTGCCTGGAGTGGAATAGCTAGCTCCTACGAGCAGTACTTC.

The chain joins TRBV7-3 to TRBJ1-2, with D possibly being TRBD1 (6 bases). Deletions cut 5 bases from V and 8 bases from J, with 21 bases between. Germline V CDR1 and CDR2: SGHTA, FQGTGA. The CDR3 loop spans 15 amino acids. CDR3: CASSTNQGSYLGYTF. The CDR3 DNA reads as TGTGCCAGCAGCACCAATCAGGGGAGTTACCTAGGCTACACCTTC.